What follows describes a single T cell receptor beta chain. Method: immunoSEQ multiplex PCR; TCRdb's copy keeps in-frame clones and lacks some. Of 90,000 to 110,000 clones in the sample, approximately 80% were seen once. The data were taken from a study of blood T cell repertoires in COVID-19. V was trimmed by 2 bases and J by 2 bases, leaving 7 bases between them. CDR3 length equals 15 residues. The germline CDR1 and CDR2 sequences are MNHEY and SMNVEV (reference sequence). This sequence was found in a woman older than 75 with active or convalescent COVID-19. The specimen sequenced was peripheral blood. V and J are TRBV27 and TRBJ1-6; D is ambiguous. CDR3 protein: CASSLPRAYNSPLHF. The CDR3 coding sequence is TGTGCCAGCAGTTTACCGAGAGCCTATAATTCACCCCTCCACTTT.